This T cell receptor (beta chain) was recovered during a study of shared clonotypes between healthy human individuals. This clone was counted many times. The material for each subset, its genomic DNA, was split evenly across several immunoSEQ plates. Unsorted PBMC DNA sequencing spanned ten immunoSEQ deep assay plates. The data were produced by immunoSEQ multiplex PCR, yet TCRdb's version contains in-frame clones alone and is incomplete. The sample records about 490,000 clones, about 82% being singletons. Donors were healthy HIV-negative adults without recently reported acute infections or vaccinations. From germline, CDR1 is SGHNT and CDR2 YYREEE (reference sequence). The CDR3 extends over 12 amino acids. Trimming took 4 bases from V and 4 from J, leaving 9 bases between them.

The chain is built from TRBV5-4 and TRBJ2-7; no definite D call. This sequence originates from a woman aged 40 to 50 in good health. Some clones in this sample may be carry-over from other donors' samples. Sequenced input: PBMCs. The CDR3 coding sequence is TGTGCCAGCAGCCCAAATCCATACGAGCAGTACTTC. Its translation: CASSPNPYEQYF. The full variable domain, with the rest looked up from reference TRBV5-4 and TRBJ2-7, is ETGVTQSPTHLIKTRGQQVTLRCSSQSGHNTVSWYQQALGQGPQFIFQYYREEENGRGNFPPRFSGLQFPNYSSELNVNALELDDSALYLCASSPNPYEQYFGPGTRLTVT.